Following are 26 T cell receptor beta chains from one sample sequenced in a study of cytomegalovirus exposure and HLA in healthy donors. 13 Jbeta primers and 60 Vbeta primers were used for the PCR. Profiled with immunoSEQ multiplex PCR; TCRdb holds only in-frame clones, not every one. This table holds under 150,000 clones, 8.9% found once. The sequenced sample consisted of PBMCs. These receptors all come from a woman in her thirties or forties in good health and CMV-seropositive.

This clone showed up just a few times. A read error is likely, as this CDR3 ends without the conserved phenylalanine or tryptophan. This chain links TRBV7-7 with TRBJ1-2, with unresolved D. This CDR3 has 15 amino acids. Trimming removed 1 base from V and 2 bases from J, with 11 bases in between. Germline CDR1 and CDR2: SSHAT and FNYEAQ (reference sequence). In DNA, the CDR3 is TGTGCCAGCAGCTTAGTAAGTTCAGCAAACTATGGCTACACCGTC. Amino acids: CASSLVSSANYGYTV.

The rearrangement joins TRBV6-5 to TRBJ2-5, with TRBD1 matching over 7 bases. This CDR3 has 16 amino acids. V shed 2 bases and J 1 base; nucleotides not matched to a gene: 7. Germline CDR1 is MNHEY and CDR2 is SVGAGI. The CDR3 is CASSYAKGQTQETQYF. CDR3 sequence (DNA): TGTGCCAGCAGTTACGCGAAGGGACAGACCCAAGAGACCCAGTACTTC.

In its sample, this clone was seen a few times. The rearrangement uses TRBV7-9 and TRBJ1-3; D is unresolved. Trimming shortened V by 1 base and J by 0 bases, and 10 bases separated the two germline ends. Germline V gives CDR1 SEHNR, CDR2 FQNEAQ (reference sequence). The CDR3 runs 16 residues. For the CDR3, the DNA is TGTGCCAGCAGCTTAGGGCAATCCCCCTCTGGAAACACCATATATTTT. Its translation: CASSLGQSPSGNTIYF.

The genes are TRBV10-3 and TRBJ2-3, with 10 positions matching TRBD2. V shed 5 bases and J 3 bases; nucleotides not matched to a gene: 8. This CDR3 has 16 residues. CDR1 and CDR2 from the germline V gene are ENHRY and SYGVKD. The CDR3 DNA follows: TGTGCCATCAGTAGGGCTAGCGGGGGATTGACAGATACGCAGTATTTT. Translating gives CAISRASGGLTDTQYF.

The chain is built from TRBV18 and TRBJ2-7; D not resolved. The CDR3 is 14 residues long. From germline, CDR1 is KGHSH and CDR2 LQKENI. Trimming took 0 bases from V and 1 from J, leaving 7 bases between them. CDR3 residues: CASSPPSVSYEQYF. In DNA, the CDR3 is TGTGCCAGCTCACCACCGTCAGTATCCTACGAGCAGTACTTC.

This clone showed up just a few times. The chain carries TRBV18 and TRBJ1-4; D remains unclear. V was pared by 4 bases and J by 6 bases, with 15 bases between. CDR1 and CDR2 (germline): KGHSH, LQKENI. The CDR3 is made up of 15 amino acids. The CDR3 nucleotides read TGTGCCAGCTCACGCGCCGCGGAGGGATATGAAAAACTGTTTTTT. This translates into CASSRAAEGYEKLFF.

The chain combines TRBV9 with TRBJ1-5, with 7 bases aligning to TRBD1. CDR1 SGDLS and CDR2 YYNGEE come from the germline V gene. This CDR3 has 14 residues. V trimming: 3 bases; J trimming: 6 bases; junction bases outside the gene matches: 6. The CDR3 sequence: CASSAGGWGQPQHF. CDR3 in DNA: TGTGCCAGCAGCGCAGGGGGATGGGGTCAGCCCCAGCATTTT.

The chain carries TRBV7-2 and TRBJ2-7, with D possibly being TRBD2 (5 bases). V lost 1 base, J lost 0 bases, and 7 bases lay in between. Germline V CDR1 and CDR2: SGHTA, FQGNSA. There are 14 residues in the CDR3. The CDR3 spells CASSLVRGSYEQYF. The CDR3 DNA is TGTGCCAGCAGCTTAGTTCGGGGCTCCTACGAGCAGTACTTC.

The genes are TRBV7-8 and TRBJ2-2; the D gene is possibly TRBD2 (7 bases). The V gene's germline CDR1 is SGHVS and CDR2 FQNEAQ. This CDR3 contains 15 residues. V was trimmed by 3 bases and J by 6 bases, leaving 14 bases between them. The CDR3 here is CASSLGGRTAGELFF. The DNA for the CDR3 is TGTGCCAGCAGCTTGGGGGGGCGAACCGCCGGGGAGCTGTTTTTT.

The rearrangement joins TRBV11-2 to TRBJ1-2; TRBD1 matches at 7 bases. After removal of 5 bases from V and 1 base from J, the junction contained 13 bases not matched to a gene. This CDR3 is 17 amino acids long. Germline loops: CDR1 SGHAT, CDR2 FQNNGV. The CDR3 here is CASSTDREPHLNYGYTF. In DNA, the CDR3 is TGTGCCAGCAGCACTGACAGGGAACCCCATCTTAACTATGGCTACACCTTC.

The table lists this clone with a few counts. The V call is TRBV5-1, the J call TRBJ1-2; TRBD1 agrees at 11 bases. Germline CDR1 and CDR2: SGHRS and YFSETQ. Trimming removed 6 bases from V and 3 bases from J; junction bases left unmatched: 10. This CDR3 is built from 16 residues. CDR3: CASNLSPGQGDYGYTF. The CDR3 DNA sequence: TGCGCCAGCAACCTATCGCCGGGACAGGGGGACTATGGCTACACCTTC.

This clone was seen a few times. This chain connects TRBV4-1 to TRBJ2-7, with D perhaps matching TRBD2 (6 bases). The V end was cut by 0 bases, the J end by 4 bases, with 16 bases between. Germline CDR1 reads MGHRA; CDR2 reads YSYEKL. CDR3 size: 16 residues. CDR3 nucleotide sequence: TGCGCCAGCAGCCAAGATTGGGGTAGAGGGACTTACGAGCAGTACTTC. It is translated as CASSQDWGRGTYEQYF.

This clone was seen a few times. The CDR3 DNA is TGTGCCAGCAGCTTATCGACAGGCTTATCCTCCGGTGGCTACACCTTC. Residues: CASSLSTGLSSGGYTF. The chain has TRBV7-2 and TRBJ1-2, with TRBD1 as a possible D gene (6 bases). Germline V gene data show CDR1 as SGHTA and CDR2 as FQGNSA. V was trimmed by 2 bases and J by 7 bases, leaving 20 bases between them. The CDR3 spans 16 residues.

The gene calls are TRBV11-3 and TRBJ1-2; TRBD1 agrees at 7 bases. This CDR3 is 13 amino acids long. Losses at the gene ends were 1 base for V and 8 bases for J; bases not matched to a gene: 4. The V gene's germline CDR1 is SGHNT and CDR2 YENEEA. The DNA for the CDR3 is TGTGCCAGCAGCTTAGTTGCAGGGGGAGGCTACACCTTC. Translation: CASSLVAGGGYTF. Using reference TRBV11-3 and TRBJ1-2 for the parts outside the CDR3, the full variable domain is EAGVVQSPRYKIIEKKQPVAFWCNPISGHNTLYWYLQNLGQGPELLIRYENEEAVDDSQLPKDRFSAERLKGVDSTLKIQPAELGDSAVYLCASSLVAGGGYTFGSGTRLTVV.

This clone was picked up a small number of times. The CDR3 loop is CASSKGQVLYEQYF. The CDR3 DNA reads as TGTGCCAGCAGTAAAGGACAGGTGCTGTACGAGCAGTACTTC. The chain links TRBV6-1 to TRBJ2-7; TRBD1 aligns across 7 bases. The CDR3 spans 14 residues. Germline V gives CDR1 MNHNS, CDR2 SASEGT. Unmatched junction bases numbered 8, after V lost 5 bases and J lost 4 bases.

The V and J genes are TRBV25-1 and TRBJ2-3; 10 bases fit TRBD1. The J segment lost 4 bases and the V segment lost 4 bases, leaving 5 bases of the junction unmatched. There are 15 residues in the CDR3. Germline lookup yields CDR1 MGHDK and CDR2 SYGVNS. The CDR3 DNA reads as TGTGCCAGCAGTGTTTCCGGGACAGGGGCAGATACGCAGTATTTT. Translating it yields CASSVSGTGADTQYF.

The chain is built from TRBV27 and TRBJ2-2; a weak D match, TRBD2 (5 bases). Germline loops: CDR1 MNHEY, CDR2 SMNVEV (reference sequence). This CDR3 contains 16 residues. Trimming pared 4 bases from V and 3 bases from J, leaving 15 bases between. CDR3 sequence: CASSWSVGEYTGELFF. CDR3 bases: TGTGCCAGCAGTTGGTCCGTCGGGGAGTACACCGGGGAGCTGTTTTTT.

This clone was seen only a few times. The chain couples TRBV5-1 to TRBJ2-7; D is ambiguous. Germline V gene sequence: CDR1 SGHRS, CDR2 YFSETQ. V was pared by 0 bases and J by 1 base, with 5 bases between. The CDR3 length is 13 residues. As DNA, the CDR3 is TGCGCCAGCAGCTTGGCTAGGTCCTACGAGCAGTACTTC. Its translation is CASSLARSYEQYF.

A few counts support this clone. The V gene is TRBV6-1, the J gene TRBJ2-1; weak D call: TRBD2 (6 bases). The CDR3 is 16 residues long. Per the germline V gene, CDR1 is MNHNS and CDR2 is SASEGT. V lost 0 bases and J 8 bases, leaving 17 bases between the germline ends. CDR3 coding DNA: TGTGCCAGCAGTGAAGCGCTGGAGGGATCCGTGCATGAGCAGTTCTTC. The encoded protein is CASSEALEGSVHEQFF.

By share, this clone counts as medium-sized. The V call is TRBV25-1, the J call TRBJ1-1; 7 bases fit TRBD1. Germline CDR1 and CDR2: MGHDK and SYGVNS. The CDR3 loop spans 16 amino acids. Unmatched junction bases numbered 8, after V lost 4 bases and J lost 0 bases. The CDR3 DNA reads TGTGCCAGCAGTGTTTTCACAGGGGATTTGAACACTGAAGCTTTCTTT. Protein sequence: CASSVFTGDLNTEAFF.

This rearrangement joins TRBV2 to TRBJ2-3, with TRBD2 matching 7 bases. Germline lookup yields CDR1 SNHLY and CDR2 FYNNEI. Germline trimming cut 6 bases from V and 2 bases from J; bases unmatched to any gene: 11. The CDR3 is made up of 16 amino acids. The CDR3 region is CASSQAPAGYTDTQYF. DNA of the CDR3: TGTGCCAGCAGCCAAGCCCCAGCGGGGTACACAGATACGCAGTATTTT. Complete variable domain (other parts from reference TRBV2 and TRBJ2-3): EPEVTQTPSHQVTQMGQEVILRCVPISNHLYFYWYRQILGQKVEFLVSFYNNEISEKSEIFDDQFSVERPDGSNFTLKIRSTKLEDSAMYFCASSQAPAGYTDTQYFGPGTRLTVL.

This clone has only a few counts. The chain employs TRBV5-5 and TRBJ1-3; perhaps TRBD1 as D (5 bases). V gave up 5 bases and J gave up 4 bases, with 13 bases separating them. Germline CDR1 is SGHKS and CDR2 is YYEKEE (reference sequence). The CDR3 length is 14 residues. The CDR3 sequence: CASRPGGSGNTIYF. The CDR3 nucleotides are TGTGCCAGCAGACCTGGGGGGTCGGGAAACACCATATATTTT.

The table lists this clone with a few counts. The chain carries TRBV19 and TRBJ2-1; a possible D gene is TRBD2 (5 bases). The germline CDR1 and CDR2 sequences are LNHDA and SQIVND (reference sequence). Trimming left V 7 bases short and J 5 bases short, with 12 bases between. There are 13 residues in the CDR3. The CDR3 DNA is TGTGCCAGTACCGGGGTGGAGAACAATGAGCAGTTCTTC. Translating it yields CASTGVENNEQFF.

The CDR3 loop is CASSLPRNLDRVRYGYTF. The CDR3 nucleotides read TGTGCCAGCAGCCTACCCCGCAACCTGGACAGGGTAAGATATGGCTACACCTTC. The chain combines TRBV7-9 with TRBJ1-2; 8 bases line up with TRBD1. The CDR3 sequence is 18 residues long. The V and J ends lost 5 bases and 5 bases, in that order; junction bases with no gene match: 19. The germline gives CDR1 SEHNR, CDR2 FQNEAQ (reference sequence).

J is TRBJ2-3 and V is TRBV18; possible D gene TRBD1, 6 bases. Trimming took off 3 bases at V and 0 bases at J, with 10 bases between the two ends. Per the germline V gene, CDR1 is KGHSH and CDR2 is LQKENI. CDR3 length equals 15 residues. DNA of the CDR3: TGTGCCAGCTCACCCATGACAGGTAGCACAGATACGCAGTATTTT. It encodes CASSPMTGSTDTQYF.

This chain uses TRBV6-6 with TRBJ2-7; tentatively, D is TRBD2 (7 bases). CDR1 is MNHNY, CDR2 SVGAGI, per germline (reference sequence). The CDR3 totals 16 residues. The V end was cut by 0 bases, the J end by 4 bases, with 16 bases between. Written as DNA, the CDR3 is TGTGCCAGCAGTTACTCGCTGGAGGGGGGGAGTTACGAGCAGTACTTC. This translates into CASSYSLEGGSYEQYF.